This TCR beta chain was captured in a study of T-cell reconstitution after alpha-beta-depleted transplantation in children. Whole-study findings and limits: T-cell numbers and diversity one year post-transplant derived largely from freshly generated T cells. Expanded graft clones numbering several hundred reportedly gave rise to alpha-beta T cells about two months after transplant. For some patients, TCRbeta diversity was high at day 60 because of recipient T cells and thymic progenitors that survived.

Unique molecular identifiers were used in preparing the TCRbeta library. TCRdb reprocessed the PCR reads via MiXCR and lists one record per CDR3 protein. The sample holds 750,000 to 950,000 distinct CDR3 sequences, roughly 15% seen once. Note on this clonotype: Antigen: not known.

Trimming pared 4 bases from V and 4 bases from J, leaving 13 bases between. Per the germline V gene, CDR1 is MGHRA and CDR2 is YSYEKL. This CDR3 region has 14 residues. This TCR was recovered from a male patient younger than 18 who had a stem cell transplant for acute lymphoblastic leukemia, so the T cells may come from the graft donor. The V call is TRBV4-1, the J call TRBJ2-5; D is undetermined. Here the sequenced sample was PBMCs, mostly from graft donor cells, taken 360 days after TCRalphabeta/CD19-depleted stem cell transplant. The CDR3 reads CASSPQAIRETQYF. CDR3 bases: TGCGCCAGCAGCCCCCAAGCGATCCGAGAGACCCAGTACTTC.